This T cell receptor beta chain was sequenced during a study of monozygotic twins with inflammatory bowel disease. Study observations and caveats: What may have added variability to patient repertoires is that immunosuppressive treatments differed.

Using TCRalpha and TCRbeta cDNA, the researchers carried out two nested PCRs that lasted around 15 and 9 cycles. TCRdb re-called the 5' RACE reads; one entry per CDR3 protein, DNA not given. Here the sample table reports around 210,000 distinct CDR3 sequences. Regarding this clonotype: Its antigen remains unknown.

This CDR3 comprises 15 residues. CDR1 SGHVS and CDR2 FQNEAQ come from the germline V gene. The TCR originated in a human donor with ulcerative colitis or Crohn's disease, or a healthy co-twin of an affected twin (not recorded which). This rearrangement joins TRBV7-8 to TRBJ1-1. Sequenced sample: blood. The CDR3 loop reads CASSSTGRLNTEAFF.